Sequencing of this TCR delta chain was carried out in a study of gamma-delta T cells after stem cell transplantation (dated by TCRdb to 2016 to 2017). The library came from RT-PCR. This sample was sequenced with an Illumina MiSeq. TCRdb processed the public reads again with the CATT caller, after which rows with matching DNA were combined. This sample holds thousands of delta-chain clones; 2.5% to 3% were observed only once. The ten largest clonotypes hold 21% of the sample. To note about this clone: No antigen is known for it. Per-base qualities were not stored, and no clone one base away is much larger.

CDR3 length: 22 amino acids, cysteine to phenylalanine. Only CDR3 DNA remains: 66 bases, in frame from the first base. From a lookup of the germline V gene, CDR1 and CDR2 are GEAIGNYY and EKD. Compared with germline, V lacks 0 bases and J lacks 3 bases; bases without a gene match: 26. This TCR came from a human donor. It is not recorded whose cells these are; they may come from a transplant donor. Material: gamma-delta T cells. The rearranged chain carries TRDV2 and TRDJ1; TRDD3 agrees with 8 junctional bases. In nucleotide form, the sequence is TGTGCCTGTGACACCGTTCAGACGTCTGGGGGAGGAGCCTCGGGTACGGCCGATAAACTCATCTTT. This yields the protein CACDTVQTSGGGASGTADKLIF.